This TCR beta chain was documented in a study of blood T cell repertoires in COVID-19. Study information: The cDNA or gDNA used as material had been derived from T cells, B-cell-depleted T cells, or PBMCs.

The CDR3 sequence is 19 residues long. V trimming: 0 bases; J trimming: 2 bases; junction bases outside the gene matches: 12. Germline values: CDR1 GTSNPN, CDR2 SVGIG (reference sequence). Authors' data handling: Nucleated cell counts were estimated from reference gene primer amplification. Only in-frame clones appear in the TCRdb table, and some are missing; sequencing was by immunoSEQ multiplex PCR. The V and J calls and clone size are taken from that table; D and trimming were inferred from the DNA. Of about 140,000 clones in the sample, roughly 81% were seen once. The sequenced material came from peripheral blood. The gene calls are TRBV30 and TRBJ2-7; 14 nucleotides line up with TRBD2. The receptor was isolated from a woman between 45 and 60 years old with active or convalescent COVID-19. The CDR3, as DNA: TGTGCCTGGAGTGTAAGGCGGACTAGCGGGAGGACGGATCCCTACGAGCAGTACTTC. The encoded protein is CAWSVRRTSGRTDPYEQYF.